This T cell receptor beta chain was documented in a study of blood T cell repertoires in COVID-19. Background on the study: Donors in the United States, Italy and Spain gave samples during acute or convalescent COVID-19.

The CDR3 has 14 residues. Germline V gene data show CDR1 as KGHSH and CDR2 as LQKENI. The V end lost 0 bases, the J end lost 5 bases, and 11 bases lay between the germline ends. Profiling relied on immunoSEQ multiplex PCR, and the TCRdb table lists in-frame clones only, not all of them. This sample yields a few hundred thousand clones, of which approximately 86% are seen a single time; roughly 3.1% belongs to the top ten. This chain uses TRBV18 with TRBJ2-7; D is uncertain. Sequencing was performed on peripheral blood. This clonotype was obtained from a woman aged 18 to 35 with acute or convalescent COVID-19. The CDR3 nucleotides are TGTGCCAGCTCACCACCGTTTTCGGGTAACGAGCAGTACTTC. It translates to CASSPPFSGNEQYF.